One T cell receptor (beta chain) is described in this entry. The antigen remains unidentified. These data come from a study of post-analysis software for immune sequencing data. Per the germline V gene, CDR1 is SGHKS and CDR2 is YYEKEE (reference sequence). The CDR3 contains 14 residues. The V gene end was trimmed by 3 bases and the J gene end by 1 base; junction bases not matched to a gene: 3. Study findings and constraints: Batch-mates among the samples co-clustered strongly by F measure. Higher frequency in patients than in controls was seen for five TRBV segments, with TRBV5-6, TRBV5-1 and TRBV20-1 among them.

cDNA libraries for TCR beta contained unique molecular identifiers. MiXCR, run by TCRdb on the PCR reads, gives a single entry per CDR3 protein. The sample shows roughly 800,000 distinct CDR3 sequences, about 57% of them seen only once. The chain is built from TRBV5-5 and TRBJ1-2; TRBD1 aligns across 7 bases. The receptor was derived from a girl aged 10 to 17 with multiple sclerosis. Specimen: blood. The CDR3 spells CASSCTGDNYGYTF. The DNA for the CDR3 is TGTGCCAGCAGCTGCACAGGGGATAACTATGGCTACACCTTC.